The clone carrying this TCR beta chain turned up a few times. No antigen is known for it. Sorting of CD4+ naive, central memory, regulatory and stem cell-like memory cells was performed via CD45RO/CCR7/CD25/CD127/CD95/CD27. This entry is derived from a study of beta chain features in type 1 diabetes. Study-level background: Comparable age, gender and cell yields were observed in patients relative to healthy donors. Study observations and caveats: Shorter TCRB CDR3s, moderately but significantly so, marked every one of the four CD4+ subsets in Type 1 diabetes patients. Cells expressing TCR highly could be over-represented by cDNA sequencing.

The germline V and J ends were trimmed by 2 bases and 8 bases, with 4 bases remaining between them. Germline V CDR1 and CDR2: MNHEY, SMNVEV (reference sequence). The CDR3 totals 12 residues. Since all of the isolated RNA was reverse transcribed, expressed TCRB transcripts were what got sequenced. Generated by immunoSEQ multiplex PCR, the TCRdb table keeps only in-frame clones and is missing some. Here the sample spans some 150,000 clones, about a tenth being singletons. Sequencing was performed on central memory CD4+ T cells from blood. The rearrangement links TRBV27 to TRBJ1-6; D call uncertain. The TCR comes from a woman aged 40 to 50 in good health. The CDR3 bases are TGTGCCAGCAGTTTAGGCTATTCACCCCTCCACTTT. It encodes CASSLGYSPLHF.